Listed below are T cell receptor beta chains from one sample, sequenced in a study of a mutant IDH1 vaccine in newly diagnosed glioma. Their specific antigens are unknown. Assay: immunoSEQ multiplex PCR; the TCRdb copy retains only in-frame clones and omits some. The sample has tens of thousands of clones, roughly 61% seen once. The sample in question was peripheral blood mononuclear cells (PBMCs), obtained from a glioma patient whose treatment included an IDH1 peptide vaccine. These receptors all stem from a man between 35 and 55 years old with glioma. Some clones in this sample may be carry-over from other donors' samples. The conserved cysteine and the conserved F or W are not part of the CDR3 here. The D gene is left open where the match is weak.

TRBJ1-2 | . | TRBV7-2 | ASSLEAGVGYT
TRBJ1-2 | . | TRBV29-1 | SVDRQTNYGYT
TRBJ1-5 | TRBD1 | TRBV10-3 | AISADRGNQPQH
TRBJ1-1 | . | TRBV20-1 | SARSRGEAF
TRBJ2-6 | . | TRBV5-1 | ASSLDGPGANVLT
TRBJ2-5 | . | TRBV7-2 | ASSPAGATSRRGTQY
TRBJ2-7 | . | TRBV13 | ASSLGRVRGGSYEQY
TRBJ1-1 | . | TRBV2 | ASRQLGVRNTEAF
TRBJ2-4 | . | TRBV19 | ASSMLTVRAKNIQY
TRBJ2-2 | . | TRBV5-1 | ASTALPANTGELF
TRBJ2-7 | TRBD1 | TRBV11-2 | ASSFTGDGDEQY
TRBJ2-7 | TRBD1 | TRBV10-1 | ASSPHRGYEQY
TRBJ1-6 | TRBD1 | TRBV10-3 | ATGTGDSPLH
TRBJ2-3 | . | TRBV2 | AIWTTLTDTQY
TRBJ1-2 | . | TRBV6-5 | ASSYGTNYGYT
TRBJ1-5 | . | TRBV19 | ASSMPGWNQPQH
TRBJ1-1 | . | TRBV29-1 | SAERGTEAF
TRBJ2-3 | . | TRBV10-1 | ASSGADGASTDTQY
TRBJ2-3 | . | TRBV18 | ASSPPGGSSY
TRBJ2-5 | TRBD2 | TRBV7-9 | ASSLGLFSETQY
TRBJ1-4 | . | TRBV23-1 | ASSQLYLGEKLF
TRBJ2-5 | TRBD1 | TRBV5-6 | ASSETGGGLGQETQY
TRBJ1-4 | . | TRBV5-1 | ASSLGGTANEKLF
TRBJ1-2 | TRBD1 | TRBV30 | AWSVHQGAVGYT
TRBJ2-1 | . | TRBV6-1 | ASSVETGGGHNEQF
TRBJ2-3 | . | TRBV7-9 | ASSLASGHADTQY
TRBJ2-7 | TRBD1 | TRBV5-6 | ASSSTGAYEQY
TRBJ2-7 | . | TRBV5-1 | ASSLEGTAPYEQY
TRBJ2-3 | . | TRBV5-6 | ASGLGAGRTDTQY
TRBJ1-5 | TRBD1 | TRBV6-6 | ASSWPGQRNQPQH
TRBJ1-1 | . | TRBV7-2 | ASSSPRIGTEAF
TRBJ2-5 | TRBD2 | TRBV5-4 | ASNGGAGETQY
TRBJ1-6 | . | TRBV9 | ASSPEGDPDSPLH
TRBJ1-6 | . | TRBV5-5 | ASSLRAQVGAPLH
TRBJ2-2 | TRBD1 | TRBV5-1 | ASSLGDRDTGELF